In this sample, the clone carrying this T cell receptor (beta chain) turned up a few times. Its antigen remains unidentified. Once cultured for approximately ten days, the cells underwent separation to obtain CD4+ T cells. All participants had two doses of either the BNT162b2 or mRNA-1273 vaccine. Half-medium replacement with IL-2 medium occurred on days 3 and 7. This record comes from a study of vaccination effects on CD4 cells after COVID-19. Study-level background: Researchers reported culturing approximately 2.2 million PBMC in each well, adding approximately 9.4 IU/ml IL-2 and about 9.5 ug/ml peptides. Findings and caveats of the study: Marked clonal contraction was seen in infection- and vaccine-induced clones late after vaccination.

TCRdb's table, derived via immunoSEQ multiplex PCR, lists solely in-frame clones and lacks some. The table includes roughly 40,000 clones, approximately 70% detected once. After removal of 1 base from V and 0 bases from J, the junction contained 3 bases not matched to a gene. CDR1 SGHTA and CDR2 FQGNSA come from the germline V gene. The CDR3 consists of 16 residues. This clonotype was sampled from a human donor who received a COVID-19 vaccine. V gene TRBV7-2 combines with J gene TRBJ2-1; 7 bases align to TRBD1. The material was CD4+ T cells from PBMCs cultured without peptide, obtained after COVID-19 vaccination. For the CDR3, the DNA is TGTGCCAGCAGCTTAGGAGGGGGCATCTCCTACAATGAGCAGTTCTTC. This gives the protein CASSLGGGISYNEQFF.